This is a list of T cell receptor beta chains from one sample in a study of low-dose radiotherapy and immunotherapy resistance in tumors. MiXCR was run by TCRdb on the reads, yielding one entry per CDR3 protein. This sample has around 80,000 distinct CDR3 sequences, with around a sixth found just once. The sample consisted of PBMCs, taken after low-dose radiotherapy plus immunotherapy. The receptor source for this set is a male donor with prostate cancer. Both conserved end residues are part of each CDR3. Fields, in order: D gene, V gene, clone size, J gene, CDR3 protein, CDR3 DNA. D genes are given only for firm matches. Clone size is stated in some rows and not others, as once, few, many or a class when expanded.

>TRBD1|TRBV2|many|TRBJ1-5
CASRSTGGGNQPQHF
TGTGCCAGCAGGTCGACAGGGGGCGGCAATCAGCCCCAGCATTTT
>NA|TRBV11-2|many|TRBJ2-5
CASSLGGSQETQYF
TGTGCCAGCAGCTTAGGGGGCAGCCAAGAGACCCAGTACTTC
>NA|TRBV6-5|NA|TRBJ2-5
CASSYPDRYPRETQYF
TGTGCCAGCAGTTACCCCGACAGGTATCCCAGAGAGACCCAGTACTTC
>NA|TRBV4-2|many|TRBJ2-2
CASSQDPPASADGGELFF
TGTGCCAGCAGCCAAGATCCCCCGGCTAGCGCGGATGGTGGGGAGCTGTTTTTT
>NA|TRBV12-5|many|TRBJ1-2
CASGLVLFGGRQPVYGYTF
TGTGCTAGTGGTTTGGTACTGTTTGGGGGTCGGCAGCCAGTTTATGGCTACACCTTC
>TRBD2|TRBV7-2|many|TRBJ2-3
CASSSPHTSGSRLRADTQYF
TGTGCCAGCAGCTCCCCACACACTAGCGGGAGTCGTCTTCGCGCAGATACGCAGTATTTT
>NA|TRBV30|many|TRBJ1-5
CAWSSAGKPQHF
TGTGCCTGGAGTTCGGCTGGGAAGCCCCAGCATTTT
>TRBD2|TRBV5-1|many|TRBJ2-1
CASSLTSGGIGNEQFF
TGCGCCAGCAGTCTTACTAGCGGGGGGATCGGGAATGAGCAGTTCTTC
>NA|TRBV30|many|TRBJ1-1
CAWRQNTEAFF
TGTGCCTGGAGGCAGAACACTGAAGCTTTCTTT
>NA|TRBV7-2|many|TRBJ1-5
CASSPLIGYQPQHF
TGTGCCAGCAGCCCCCTTATCGGGTATCAGCCCCAGCATTTT
>TRBD1|TRBV28|many|TRBJ1-6
CASRERTGIDFPLHF
TGTGCCAGCAGGGAAAGGACAGGGATCGATTTCCCCCTCCACTTT
>TRBD1|TRBV27|many|TRBJ1-6
CASSLGTGSSYNSPLHF
TGTGCCAGCAGTCTCGGGACAGGGAGCTCCTATAATTCACCCCTCCACTTT
>TRBD1|TRBV28|many|TRBJ2-2
CASSLTGQGGYGELFF
TGTGCCAGCAGCCTAACGGGACAGGGGGGCTACGGGGAGCTGTTTTTT
>TRBD2|TRBV20-1|NA|TRBJ2-7
CRARGGSSYEQYF
TGCAGAGCTAGGGGCGGGAGCTCCTACGAGCAGTACTTC
>TRBD2|TRBV28|many|TRBJ2-1
CASSQAPSGSVNEQFF
TGTGCCAGCAGTCAGGCCCCTAGCGGGAGTGTCAATGAGCAGTTCTTC
>NA|TRBV23-1|many|TRBJ2-5
CASSRGTQYF
TGCGCCAGCAGTCGAGGGACCCAGTACTTC
>NA|TRBV2|many|TRBJ2-1
CASSEQSSYNEQFF
TGTGCCAGCAGTGAACAGAGCTCCTACAATGAGCAGTTCTTC
>NA|TRBV25-1|many|TRBJ1-2
CASSEFGDDGYTF
TGTGCCAGCAGTGAATTCGGCGATGATGGCTACACCTTC
>NA|TRBV21-1|many|TRBJ2-7
CASTDSYEQYF
TGTGCCAGTACAGACTCCTACGAGCAGTACTTC
>TRBD1|TRBV19|many|TRBJ1-4
CASSGTGANEKLFF
TGTGCCAGTAGTGGGACAGGAGCTAATGAAAAACTGTTTTTT
>NA|TRBV29-1|many|TRBJ1-2
CSVATGRGSYGYTF
TGCAGCGTTGCAACCGGCAGGGGTAGCTATGGCTACACCTTC
>NA|TRBV29-1|many|TRBJ1-1
CSVEDLSSEAFF
TGCAGCGTTGAAGATTTAAGCAGTGAAGCTTTCTTT
>NA|TRBV27|NA|TRBJ2-7
CASRDIARFPYEQYF
TGTGCCAGCAGGGACATAGCGAGATTTCCCTACGAGCAGTACTTC
>NA|TRBV30|many|TRBJ2-7
CAWSVGQGYEQYF
TGTGCCTGGAGTGTGGGGCAGGGCTACGAGCAGTACTTC
>NA|TRBV6-6|many|TRBJ1-5
CASSRDVGPQHF
TGTGCCAGCAGTCGAGACGTGGGGCCCCAGCATTTT
>TRBD2|TRBV6-2/TRBV6-3|few|TRBJ2-5
CASSKAGGLGETQYF
TGTGCCAGCAGTAAAGCGGGAGGATTGGGGGAGACCCAGTACTTC
>NA|TRBV27|NA|TRBJ1-5
CASSSLQGLQPQHF
TGTGCCAGCAGTTCCCTGCAGGGGCTTCAGCCCCAGCATTTT
>TRBD2|TRBV28|NA|TRBJ2-1
CASSLGGGMEWNEQFF
TGTGCCAGCAGTTTGGGCGGGGGGATGGAATGGAATGAGCAGTTCTTC
>NA|TRBV7-2|many|TRBJ1-1
CASSWVGLNTEAFF
TGTGCCAGCAGCTGGGTAGGCTTGAACACTGAAGCTTTCTTT
>TRBD2|TRBV6-1|NA|TRBJ2-1
CASSGLAGGNEQFF
TGTGCCAGCAGTGGATTAGCGGGAGGCAATGAGCAGTTCTTC
>NA|TRBV29-1|NA|TRBJ2-7
CSVGPYNEQYF
TGCAGCGTTGGACCGTACAATGAGCAGTACTTC
>NA|TRBV28|NA|TRBJ1-2
CASSQGRHSYGYTF
TGTGCCAGCAGCCAAGGACGGCATTCCTATGGCTACACCTTC
>NA|TRBV21-1|many|TRBJ1-5
CASLQPPGQGDQPQHF
TGTGCCAGTCTGCAACCCCCCGGACAGGGGGATCAGCCCCAGCATTTT
>TRBD2|TRBV7-9|many|TRBJ2-7
CASSSGLAGARNSYEQYF
TGTGCCAGCAGCTCCGGACTAGCGGGAGCGCGAAACTCCTACGAGCAGTACTTC
>NA|TRBV12-3/TRBV12-4|NA|TRBJ1-2
CASSVDPYSGYTF
TGTGCCAGCAGTGTAGACCCATACTCTGGCTACACCTTC
>NA|TRBV12-2|many|TRBJ1-5
CANHRPYNQPQHF
TGTGCAAACCACAGGCCCTACAATCAGCCCCAGCATTTT
>NA|TRBV6-6|NA|TRBJ2-7
CASRKRLYEQYF
TGTGCCAGCCGGAAGAGACTCTACGAGCAGTACTTC
>TRBD2|TRBV6-2/TRBV6-3|many|TRBJ2-1
CASSRGGSGNEQFF
TGTGCCAGCAGTCGGGGGGGGTCTGGCAATGAGCAGTTCTTC
>NA|TRBV7-2|few|TRBJ2-1
CASSAVKNEQFF
TGTGCCAGCAGCGCGGTAAAAAATGAGCAGTTCTTC